Following are 21 T cell receptor beta chains from one sample sequenced in a study of CD8 T cells in Susac syndrome (dated by TCRdb to about 2019). Library method: the immunoSEQ multiplex PCR assay. RNA was extracted using the RNeasy kit, and about 0.45 to 1 ug of the RNA was reverse transcribed with random hexamers. TCRdb reran the public reads through fastp at Q25 and MiXCR, keeping productive beta chains. Duplicate CDR3 protein sequences are folded into a single record with the most common DNA and genes. Here the sample has tens of thousands of distinct CDR3 sequences; around 93% occur a single time. The ten largest clones capture more than 0.4% of the sample. The sample comprised CD8+ T cells from PBMCs. All receptors derive from a human donor with Susac syndrome.

This clonotype was recorded a few times. This sequence joins TRBV27 and TRBJ2-3, with D possibly TRBD1 on 6 matching bases. The CDR3 length is 16 residues. Trimming removed 0 bases at V and 0 bases at J, with 10 bases between. Germline CDR1 reads MNHEY; CDR2 reads SMNVEV (reference sequence). The CDR3 nucleotides are TGTGCCAGCAGTTTATCAGGGGGAGAGAGCACAGATACGCAGTATTTT. Its protein product is CASSLSGGESTDTQYF.

The chain employs TRBV2 and TRBJ2-2; D uncertain. CDR1 is SNHLY, CDR2 FYNNEI, per germline. The CDR3 contains 17 residues. The germline V and J ends were trimmed by 1 base and 1 base, with 13 bases remaining between them. In DNA form, the CDR3 reads TGTGCCAGCAGTGAAGAAAAGACACTTGAGAACACCGGGGAGCTGTTTTTT. This encodes CASSEEKTLENTGELFF. The whole variable domain, remainder taken from reference TRBV2 and TRBJ2-2, is EPEVTQTPSHQVTQMGQEVILRCVPISNHLYFYWYRQILGQKVEFLVSFYNNEISEKSEIFDDQFSVERPDGSNFTLKIRSTKLEDSAMYFCASSEEKTLENTGELFFGEGSRLTVL.

V and J are TRBV20-1 and TRBJ2-7, with 9 bases fitting TRBD2. The CDR3 is made up of 16 amino acids. V gave up 0 bases and J gave up 2 bases; unmatched junction bases: 8. Germline V lookup: CDR1 DFQATT, CDR2 SNEGSKA (reference sequence). The CDR3 spells CSARDWREGPPYEQYF. Here the CDR3 DNA reads TGCAGTGCTAGAGATTGGCGGGAGGGGCCCCCCTACGAGCAGTACTTC.

The rearrangement links TRBV5-1 to TRBJ2-5; the D gene is possibly TRBD2 (5 bases). This CDR3 is built from 16 residues. V shed 4 bases and J shed 5 bases, with 21 bases lying between them. CDR1 and CDR2 from the germline V gene are SGHRS and YFSETQ. The CDR3 here is CASSEGWSYLTETQYF. DNA of the CDR3: TGCGCCAGCAGCGAGGGTTGGTCTTACTTAACGGAGACCCAGTACTTC.

The chain recombines TRBV20-1 with TRBJ1-2, with D possibly matching TRBD1 (5 bases). The CDR3 totals 14 residues. Germline-derived CDR1 and CDR2 are DFQATT and SNEGSKA (reference sequence). Deletions cut 0 bases from V and 2 bases from J, with 10 bases between. CDR3 sequence: CSARDTGANYGYTF. In nucleotides, the CDR3 is TGCAGTGCTAGAGATACCGGGGCAAACTATGGCTACACCTTC.

A note on this clonotype: One junction end disagrees with the germline gene, perhaps due to a read error. The chain links TRBV4-3 to TRBJ2-7; TRBD2 matches 14 bases. The CDR3 has 16 residues. Per germline, CDR1 LGHNA and CDR2 YSLEER. CDR3 coding DNA: TGCGCCAGCAGTCAAGGGCGGACTAGCGGGAGGAGGGAGCAGTACTTC. Protein: CASSQGRTSGRREQYF.

This clonotype was counted once. This chain joins TRBV18 and TRBJ1-5; a possible D gene is TRBD1 (5 bases). The CDR3 covers 15 residues. Looked up from germline, CDR1 is KGHSH and CDR2 is LQKENI. V lost 2 bases, J lost 8 bases, and 16 bases lay in between. The CDR3 region has the DNA TGTGCCAGCTCACCAAGGGGTTCCTCCCGGGAGCCCCAGCATTTT. It yields the protein CASSPRGSSREPQHF.

This CDR3 reads CASSLSGSYYEQYF. CDR3 coding DNA: TGCGCCAGCAGCTTGAGCGGGAGTTACTACGAGCAGTACTTC. This rearrangement joins TRBV5-1 to TRBJ2-7; 8 nucleotides agree with TRBD2. V shed 1 base and J 3 bases; nucleotides not matched to a gene: 3. The CDR3 contains 14 residues. CDR1 is SGHRS and CDR2 is YFSETQ in the germline V gene. Full variable domain (missing parts from reference TRBV5-1 and TRBJ2-7): KAGVTQTPRYLIKTRGQQVTLSCSPISGHRSVSWYQQTPGQGLQFLFEYFSETQRNKGNFPGRFSGRQFSNSRSEMNVSTLELGDSALYLCASSLSGSYYEQYFGPGTRLTVT.

The chain joins TRBV30 to TRBJ2-1; D gene unclear. This CDR3 spans 14 amino acids. CDR1 and CDR2 from the germline V gene are GTSNPN and SVGIG (reference sequence). V shed 3 bases and J shed 0 bases, with 9 bases lying between them. The CDR3 reads CAWSSTSSYNEQFF. The CDR3 DNA sequence: TGTGCCTGGAGCTCGACAAGCTCCTACAATGAGCAGTTCTTC.

This clonotype was counted once. The V and J genes are TRBV9 and TRBJ2-1, with 12 bases that match TRBD2. Trimming removed 3 bases from V and 4 bases from J; junction bases left unmatched: 11. The CDR3 has 18 residues. In germline, CDR1 is SGDLS, CDR2 YYNGEE. The CDR3 DNA follows: TGTGCCAGCAGCGAAACGGGACTAGCGGGCCCTGGGTACAATGAGCAGTTCTTC. As protein: CASSETGLAGPGYNEQFF.

The chain is built from TRBV2 and TRBJ1-3, with D unclear. V was cut by 8 bases and J by 2 bases, with 10 bases left in between. Germline values: CDR1 SNHLY, CDR2 FYNNEI. The CDR3 runs 13 residues. The CDR3 DNA follows: TGTGCCAGCCTGGCGACGGCTGGAAACACCATATATTTT. As protein: CASLATAGNTIYF.

V gene TRBV27 combines with J gene TRBJ1-1; D unclear. Looked up from germline, CDR1 is MNHEY and CDR2 is SMNVEV (reference sequence). The CDR3 runs 14 residues. Trimming left V 2 bases short and J 1 base short, with 8 bases between. Written as DNA, the CDR3 is TGTGCCAGCAGTTTACACAGACAGAACACTGAAGCTTTCTTT. This translates into CASSLHRQNTEAFF.

This clonotype was observed a single time. The V gene is TRBV12-5, the J gene TRBJ2-2; the match to TRBD2 covers 8 bases. V shed 4 bases, J shed 3 bases, and the junction held 7 bases outside the gene matches. The CDR3 covers 16 residues. Germline V CDR1 and CDR2: LGHNT, FRNRAP. The CDR3: CASGSSASGYTGELFF. The CDR3 nucleotides read TGTGCTAGTGGTTCTTCGGCTAGCGGGTACACCGGGGAGCTGTTTTTT.

V and J are TRBV7-9 and TRBJ1-1, with 7 bases fitting TRBD1. The CDR3 loop spans 16 amino acids. Trimming cost V 7 bases and J 0 bases; bases outside gene matches: 11. Per germline, CDR1 SEHNR and CDR2 FQNEAQ (reference sequence). The DNA for the CDR3 is TGTGCCAGCACCTCAGACAGGGTGAATATGAACACTGAAGCTTTCTTT. Its protein product is CASTSDRVNMNTEAFF.

The chain carries TRBV24-1 and TRBJ1-5, with a possible D match to TRBD1 (6 bases). CDR1 is KGHDR, CDR2 SFDVKD, per germline. The CDR3 is made up of 13 amino acids. V was shortened by 4 bases and J by 6 bases, with 9 bases between the two germline ends. The CDR3 DNA follows: TGTGCCACCAGTGACTTCAGGGGTCAGCCCCAGCATTTT. It codes for CATSDFRGQPQHF.

The chain links TRBV5-5 to TRBJ2-7; D remains unclear. The germline V gene has CDR1 SGHKS and CDR2 YYEKEE (reference sequence). The CDR3 contains 13 residues. V was pared by 1 base and J by 4 bases, with 9 bases between. The CDR3 sequence: CASSLNPSYEQYF. In DNA form, the CDR3 reads TGTGCCAGCAGCTTGAACCCTTCTTACGAGCAGTACTTC.

This chain uses TRBV20-1 with TRBJ2-3; D unclear. The CDR3 is 11 residues long. Deletions cut 0 bases from V and 4 bases from J, with 2 bases between. Germline CDR1 reads DFQATT; CDR2 reads SNEGSKA (reference sequence). The CDR3 DNA sequence: TGCAGTGCTAGAGAAGCAGATACGCAGTATTTT. As protein: CSAREADTQYF.

The J gene is TRBJ2-5, the V gene TRBV28; TRBD1 agrees at 9 bases. The junction had 15 bases not matched to a gene; V was cut back by 6 bases and J by 4 bases. The germline V gene has CDR1 MDHEN and CDR2 SYDVKM. CDR3 length: 17 residues. CDR3 protein: CASSSPKQGARRETQYF. CDR3 DNA: TGTGCCAGCAGCTCCCCTAAACAGGGGGCACGGCGAGAGACCCAGTACTTC.

The chain is built from TRBV20-1 and TRBJ1-1; no definite D call. Germline V lookup: CDR1 DFQATT, CDR2 SNEGSKA (reference sequence). Trimming took off 0 bases at V and 5 bases at J, with 7 bases between the two ends. This CDR3 spans 12 amino acids. CDR3 amino acids: CSARDRNTEAFF. As DNA, the CDR3 is TGCAGTGCTAGAGACAGGAATACTGAAGCTTTCTTT.

The chain carries TRBV20-1 and TRBJ1-6; 9 nucleotides agree with TRBD1. With 0 bases clipped from V and 7 bases from J, the junction kept 1 base outside the gene matches. The CDR3 length is 14 residues. Per germline, CDR1 DFQATT and CDR2 SNEGSKA (reference sequence). The CDR3 DNA is TGCAGTGCTAGAGATGACAGGGGGAATTCACCCCTCCACTTT. Residues: CSARDDRGNSPLHF.

The chain links TRBV5-1 to TRBJ2-1; 12 bases are a match to TRBD2. Trimming took 1 base from V and 2 from J; bases not matched to a gene: 4. Germline CDR1 and CDR2: SGHRS and YFSETQ. The CDR3 loop spans 17 amino acids. The CDR3 reads CASSLRLAGATYNEQFF. The CDR3, as DNA: TGCGCCAGCAGCTTGAGACTAGCGGGAGCGACCTACAATGAGCAGTTCTTC.